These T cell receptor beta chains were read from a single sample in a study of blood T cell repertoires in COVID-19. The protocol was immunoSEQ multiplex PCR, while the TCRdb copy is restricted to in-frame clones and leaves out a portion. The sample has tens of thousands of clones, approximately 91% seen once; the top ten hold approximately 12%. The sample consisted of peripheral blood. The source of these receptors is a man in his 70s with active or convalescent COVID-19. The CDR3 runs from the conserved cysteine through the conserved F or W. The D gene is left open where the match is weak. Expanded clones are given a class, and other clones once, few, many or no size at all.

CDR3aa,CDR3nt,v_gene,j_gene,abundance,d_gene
CASSGQFNEKLFF,TGTGCCAGCTCGGGACAGTTTAATGAAAAACTGTTTTTT,TRBV21-1,TRBJ1-4,once,-
CSVDGQPGNTF,TGCAGCGTTGACGGGCAGCCCGGGAACACCTTC,TRBV29-1,TRBJ1-2,-,-
CASSVQGVGNTEAFF,TGTGCCAGCAGCGTTCAGGGGGTGGGGAACACTGAAGCTTTCTTT,TRBV9,TRBJ1-1,-,TRBD1
CASSRRPGSYTGELFF,TGTGCCAGCAGCCGCCGGCCAGGGTCATACACCGGGGAGCTGTTTTTT,TRBV7-3,TRBJ2-2,few,-
CASSATGTGGITDTQYF,TGTGCCAGCAGCGCCACCGGGACAGGGGGCATCACAGATACGCAGTATTTT,TRBV11-2,TRBJ2-3,-,TRBD1
CASSEDQGGYTF,TGTGCCAGCAGCGAAGACCAGGGGGGCTACACCTTC,TRBV14,TRBJ1-2,-,-
CAWSERRTTNEKLFF,TGTGCCTGGAGCGAGAGGAGAACAACTAATGAAAAACTGTTTTTT,TRBV30,TRBJ1-4,-,-
CASSYWQGPYEQYF,TGTGCCAGCAGTTACTGGCAGGGTCCCTACGAGCAGTACTTC,TRBV6-2/TRBV6-3,TRBJ2-7,-,-
CASSPVFFSGGLQETQYF,TGTGCCAGCAGCCCCGTCTTTTTCAGCGGGGGCCTCCAAGAGACCCAGTACTTC,TRBV3-1/TRBV3-2,TRBJ2-5,-,TRBD2
CASSSAPWSSYNSPLHF,TGTGCCAGCAGCTCGGCGCCCTGGAGCTCCTATAATTCACCCCTCCACTTT,TRBV2,TRBJ1-6,-,-
CASSQDISNEQFF,TGTGCCAGCAGCCAGGACATTTCCAATGAGCAGTTCTTC,TRBV4-2,TRBJ2-1,-,-
CASSQAGTGGYQYF,TGTGCCAGCAGCCAGGCCGGGACAGGGGGTTATCAGTACTTC,TRBV3-1/TRBV3-2,TRBJ2-7,-,TRBD1
CALAGGRPDTQYF,TGTGCTTTAGCGGGGGGGCGGCCAGATACGCAGTATTTT,TRBV30,TRBJ2-3,-,TRBD2
CASSFVVNTEAFF,TGTGCCAGCAGTTTTGTCGTGAACACTGAAGCTTTCTTT,TRBV28,TRBJ1-1,-,-
CASSGGPIYGYTF,TGTGCCAGCTCAGGGGGCCCGATCTATGGCTACACCTTC,TRBV28,TRBJ1-2,-,TRBD1
CAIKESPLSGANVLTF,TGTGCCATCAAAGAAAGCCCCCTCTCTGGGGCCAACGTCCTGACTTTC,TRBV10-3,TRBJ2-6,-,-
CASSVGTGALQLETQYF,TGTGCCAGCAGCGTAGGCACTGGGGCCCTGCAATTGGAGACCCAGTACTTC,TRBV9,TRBJ2-5,-,-
CASSEISTVYGYTF,TGTGCCAGCAGCGAGATCTCGACAGTATATGGCTACACCTTC,TRBV6-5,TRBJ1-2,-,-
CASSTSGRGLNEKLFF,TGTGCCAGTAGTACCTCCGGGAGGGGCCTTAATGAAAAACTGTTTTTT,TRBV19,TRBJ1-4,-,-
CASSLGRRENTEAFF,TGTGCCAGCAGCTTGGGGAGGAGGGAGAACACTGAAGCTTTCTTT,TRBV7-9,TRBJ1-1,-,-
CASSLSGQGYEQYF,TGTGCCAGCAGCCTGTCCGGACAGGGATACGAGCAGTACTTC,TRBV9,TRBJ2-7,-,TRBD1
CASSSLGEGMDTEAFF,TGTGCCAGCAGCTCGCTTGGCGAGGGTATGGACACTGAAGCTTTCTTT,TRBV5-6,TRBJ1-1,once,-
CASSWSQETQYF,TGTGCCAGCAGTTGGAGCCAAGAGACCCAGTACTTC,TRBV6-6,TRBJ2-5,few,-
CASSPTGLNYGYTF,TGTGCCAGCTCACCAACAGGGCTTAACTATGGCTACACCTTC,TRBV18,TRBJ1-2,-,-
CASSRIRGGDSPLHF,TGTGCCAGCTCGCGGATTAGGGGGGGCGATTCACCCCTCCACTTT,TRBV18,TRBJ1-6,-,-
CATSDFTGPRETQYF,TGTGCCACCAGTGATTTCACAGGGCCCAGGGAGACCCAGTACTTC,TRBV24-1,TRBJ2-5,-,-
CASSSRQGPGTEAFF,TGTGCCAGCAGCTCGAGACAGGGTCCGGGGACTGAAGCTTTCTTT,TRBV7-3,TRBJ1-1,-,TRBD1
CASSIRRQGSGGANVLTF,TGTGCCAGCAGTATCCGTCGCCAGGGCTCGGGCGGGGCCAACGTCCTGACTTTC,TRBV2,TRBJ2-6,-,-
CSVDSPSGYTF,TGCAGCGTTGACTCGCCGAGCGGCTACACCTTC,TRBV29-1,TRBJ1-2,-,-
CASSRTPGNQPQHF,TGTGCCAGCAGCCGAACCCCAGGGAATCAGCCCCAGCATTTT,TRBV3-1/TRBV3-2,TRBJ1-5,-,-
CASSSKTPAGKLFF,TGTGCCAGCAGCTCCAAAACACCCGCCGGGAAACTGTTTTTT,TRBV7-8,TRBJ1-4,-,-
CASSSGGNYGYTF,TGTGCCAGCAGCTCAGGGGGGAACTATGGCTACACCTTC,TRBV5-6,TRBJ1-2,-,TRBD1
CASSPSPGTGAGANVLTF,TGTGCCAGCAGCCCGAGTCCCGGGACAGGGGCTGGGGCCAACGTCCTGACTTTC,TRBV7-8,TRBJ2-6,-,TRBD1
CASSPRAPRNTEAFF,TGTGCCAGCAGCCCTAGAGCCCCCCGGAACACTGAAGCTTTCTTT,TRBV14,TRBJ1-1,-,-
CSVDSGKGVEQYF,TGCAGCGTTGATTCGGGAAAGGGGGTCGAGCAGTACTTC,TRBV29-1,TRBJ2-7,once,-
CASSQGQGAGTDTQYF,TGCGCCAGCAGCCAGGGACAGGGGGCCGGGACAGATACGCAGTATTTT,TRBV4-1,TRBJ2-3,-,TRBD1
CASSLDLEGDEQFF,TGTGCCAGCAGCTTAGACCTTGAGGGCGATGAGCAGTTCTTC,TRBV7-9,TRBJ2-1,-,-
CASSLGQGEAFF,TGTGCCAGCTCACTCGGACAGGGTGAAGCTTTCTTT,TRBV18,TRBJ1-1,-,TRBD1
CASRNTGSAFF,TGTGCCAGCAGGAATACAGGGAGCGCTTTCTTT,TRBV12-3/TRBV12-4,TRBJ1-1,-,-
CAISERDRDNSPLHF,TGTGCCATCAGTGAGAGGGACAGGGACAATTCACCCCTCCACTTT,TRBV10-3,TRBJ1-6,once,TRBD1
CASSPPWQGENTGELFF,TGTGCCAGCTCACCACCGTGGCAGGGGGAAAACACCGGGGAGCTGTTTTTT,TRBV18,TRBJ2-2,few,TRBD1
CASSQDKRSYNEQFF,TGTGCCAGCAGCCAAGATAAGCGCTCCTACAATGAGCAGTTCTTC,TRBV14,TRBJ2-1,-,-
CASSPLDGTGGYEQYF,TGCGCCAGCAGCCCTCTCGACGGGACAGGGGGCTACGAGCAGTACTTC,TRBV4-1,TRBJ2-7,-,TRBD1